This T cell receptor (beta chain) was identified in a study of blood T cell repertoires in COVID-19. Method: immunoSEQ multiplex PCR; TCRdb's copy keeps in-frame clones and lacks some. The sample records roughly 310,000 clones, about nine tenths being singletons. Trimming took 5 bases from V and 5 from J; bases not matched to a gene: 5. CDR1 MDHEN and CDR2 SYDVKM come from the germline V gene. The CDR3 loop spans 14 amino acids. Sequences were obtained from peripheral blood. This TCR came from a woman aged 30 to 39 with COVID-19, enrolled during active disease. The chain carries TRBV28 and TRBJ2-3; TRBD1 agrees at 9 bases. CDR3 DNA: TGTGCCAGCAGTCAACAGGGGGCGGGAGATACGCAGTATTTT. This sequence encodes CASSQQGAGDTQYF.